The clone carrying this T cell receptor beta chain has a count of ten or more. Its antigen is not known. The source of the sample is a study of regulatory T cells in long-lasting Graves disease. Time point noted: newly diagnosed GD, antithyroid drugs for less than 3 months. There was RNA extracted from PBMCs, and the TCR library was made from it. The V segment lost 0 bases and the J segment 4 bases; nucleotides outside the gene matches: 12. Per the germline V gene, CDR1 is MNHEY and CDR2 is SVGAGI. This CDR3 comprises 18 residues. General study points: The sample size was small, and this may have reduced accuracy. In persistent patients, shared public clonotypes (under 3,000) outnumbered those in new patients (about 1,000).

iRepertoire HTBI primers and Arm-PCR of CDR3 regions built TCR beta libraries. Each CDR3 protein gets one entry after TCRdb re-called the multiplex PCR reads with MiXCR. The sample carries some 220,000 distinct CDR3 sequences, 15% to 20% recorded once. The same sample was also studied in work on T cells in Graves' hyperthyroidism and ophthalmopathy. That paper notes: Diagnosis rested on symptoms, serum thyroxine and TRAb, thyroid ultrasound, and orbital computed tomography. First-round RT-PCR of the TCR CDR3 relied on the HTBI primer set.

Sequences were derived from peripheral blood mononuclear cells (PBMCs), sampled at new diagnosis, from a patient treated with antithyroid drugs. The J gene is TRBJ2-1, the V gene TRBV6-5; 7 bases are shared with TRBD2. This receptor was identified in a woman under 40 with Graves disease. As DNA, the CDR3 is TGTGCCAGCAGTTACTCGAGGGCGGGAGTATCGTTGTACAATGAGCAGTTCTTC. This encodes CASSYSRAGVSLYNEQFF.